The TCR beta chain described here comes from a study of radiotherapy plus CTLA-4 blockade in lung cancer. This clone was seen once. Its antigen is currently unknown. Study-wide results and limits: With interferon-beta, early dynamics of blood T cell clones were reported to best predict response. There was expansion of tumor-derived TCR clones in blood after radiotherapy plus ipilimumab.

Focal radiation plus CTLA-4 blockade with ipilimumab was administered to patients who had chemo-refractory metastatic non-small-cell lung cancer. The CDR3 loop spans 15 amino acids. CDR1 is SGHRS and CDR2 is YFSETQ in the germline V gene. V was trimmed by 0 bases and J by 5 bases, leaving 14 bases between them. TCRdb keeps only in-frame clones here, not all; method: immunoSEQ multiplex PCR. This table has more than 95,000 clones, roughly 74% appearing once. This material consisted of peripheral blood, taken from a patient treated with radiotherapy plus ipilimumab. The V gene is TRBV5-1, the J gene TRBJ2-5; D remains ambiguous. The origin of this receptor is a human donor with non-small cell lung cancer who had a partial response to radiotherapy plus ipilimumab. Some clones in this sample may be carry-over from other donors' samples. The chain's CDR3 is CASSLVFSGRETQYF. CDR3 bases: TGCGCCAGCAGCTTGGTATTTTCAGGTCGCGAGACCCAGTACTTC.